This record covers a single T cell receptor beta chain. The CDR3 is 14 amino acids. Germline loops: CDR1 SGHVS, CDR2 FQNEAQ. V was cut by 2 bases and J by 5 bases, with 10 bases left in between. The sample comes from a study of cytotoxic CD8 clonotypes in ibrutinib-treated CLL. Clones were sequenced by immunoSEQ multiplex PCR, and TCRdb holds only the in-frame ones, with some missing. Here the sample spans 300,000 to 400,000 clones, about 61% being singletons. The chain carries TRBV7-8 and TRBJ1-5; D is unresolved. This TCR was sampled from a human donor with chronic lymphocytic leukemia. The sample in question was PBMCs, obtained after 36 months of ibrutinib treatment. CDR3 bases: TGTGCCAGCAGCTTAAGGACCGCCGATCAGCCCCAGCATTTT. Its protein product is CASSLRTADQPQHF.